A selection of T cell receptor beta chains follows, all from one sample in a study of cytomegalovirus exposure and HLA in healthy donors. Profiling relied on immunoSEQ multiplex PCR, and the TCRdb table lists in-frame clones only, not all of them. The sample holds 150,000 to 250,000 clones, 82% seen once. Sequences were obtained from PBMCs. These receptor sequences come from a woman aged 45-60 years in good health and CMV-seropositive. Each CDR3 is given with its conserved first and last residue. Fields, in order: V gene, J gene, clone size, CDR3 protein. Rows may omit the clone size; those that give it use once, few, many or a size class.

V gene: TRBV7-9
J gene: TRBJ2-7
clone size: -
CDR3 protein: CSSSLDVVVGSSYEQYF

V gene: TRBV19
J gene: TRBJ2-2
clone size: -
CDR3 protein: CASISAMGAGVGTGELFF

V gene: TRBV5-4
J gene: TRBJ2-7
clone size: -
CDR3 protein: CASSPGGASSYEQYF

V gene: TRBV4-2
J gene: TRBJ2-1
clone size: few
CDR3 protein: CASSQDLAGGYNEQFF

V gene: TRBV11-3
J gene: TRBJ1-2
clone size: -
CDR3 protein: CASSLAYREGVDYGYTF

V gene: TRBV28
J gene: TRBJ1-4
clone size: -
CDR3 protein: CASSSLEKLFF

V gene: TRBV5-8
J gene: TRBJ2-1
clone size: -
CDR3 protein: CASSLAMTSGGGDEQFF

V gene: TRBV5-4
J gene: TRBJ2-3
clone size: -
CDR3 protein: CASSLQGTDTQYF

V gene: TRBV2
J gene: TRBJ2-5
clone size: -
CDR3 protein: CASRAGLATPQETQYF

V gene: TRBV5-1
J gene: TRBJ2-7
clone size: -
CDR3 protein: CASNPFPLSYEQYF

V gene: TRBV7-9
J gene: TRBJ2-7
clone size: -
CDR3 protein: CSSSLAGEQYF

V gene: TRBV6-5
J gene: TRBJ2-7
clone size: few
CDR3 protein: CASRVGQGGYEQYF

V gene: TRBV6-1
J gene: TRBJ2-7
clone size: -
CDR3 protein: CASKGAKLGTYEQYF

V gene: TRBV5-1
J gene: TRBJ2-3
clone size: -
CDR3 protein: CASSLGGQGTDTQYF

V gene: TRBV7-6
J gene: TRBJ2-5
clone size: -
CDR3 protein: CASSLSASWQTETQYF

V gene: TRBV28
J gene: TRBJ2-7
clone size: -
CDR3 protein: CASRPQTGGYEQYF

V gene: TRBV5-1
J gene: TRBJ2-7
clone size: -
CDR3 protein: CASGRGSGSLGVEQYF

V gene: TRBV28
J gene: TRBJ1-2
clone size: -
CDR3 protein: CASSSSAGNYGYTF

V gene: TRBV6-1
J gene: TRBJ1-1
clone size: -
CDR3 protein: CASSEVTGGNTEAFF

V gene: TRBV19
J gene: TRBJ1-2
clone size: -
CDR3 protein: CASSISTFAGDGYTF

V gene: TRBV7-2
J gene: TRBJ2-5
clone size: -
CDR3 protein: CASSPRTGRETQYF

V gene: TRBV29-1
J gene: TRBJ1-2
clone size: -
CDR3 protein: CSVGEEGYGYTF

V gene: TRBV4-1
J gene: TRBJ2-5
clone size: -
CDR3 protein: CASSQGGGPGEETQYF

V gene: TRBV9
J gene: TRBJ2-2
clone size: once
CDR3 protein: CASSPGQGAGELFF

V gene: TRBV10-1
J gene: TRBJ1-6
clone size: -
CDR3 protein: CASRGHDFNSPLHF

V gene: TRBV6-5
J gene: TRBJ1-2
clone size: -
CDR3 protein: CASSKTGYGYTF

V gene: TRBV28
J gene: TRBJ2-7
clone size: -
CDR3 protein: CASSPRAPWVEQYF

V gene: TRBV14
J gene: TRBJ2-5
clone size: -
CDR3 protein: CASSHLDKETQYF

V gene: TRBV6-5
J gene: TRBJ1-3
clone size: -
CDR3 protein: CASSYTFGDSGNTIYF

V gene: TRBV18
J gene: TRBJ2-3
clone size: -
CDR3 protein: CASSQWTSGATDTQYF

V gene: TRBV10-3
J gene: TRBJ2-1
clone size: -
CDR3 protein: CAISGLLNEQFF

V gene: TRBV2
J gene: TRBJ1-2
clone size: -
CDR3 protein: CASSPGTGADYGYTF

V gene: TRBV7-9
J gene: TRBJ2-5
clone size: -
CDR3 protein: CASSLISMREQYF

V gene: TRBV6-1
J gene: TRBJ1-1
clone size: -
CDR3 protein: CASSVGTVGAFF

V gene: TRBV7-2
J gene: TRBJ2-3
clone size: -
CDR3 protein: CASSPWTSGTTDTQYF

V gene: TRBV28
J gene: -
clone size: -
CDR3 protein: CASSPLGQTYEQYF

V gene: TRBV2
J gene: TRBJ1-6
clone size: -
CDR3 protein: CASSVRGRDNSPLHF

V gene: TRBV6-5
J gene: TRBJ1-1
clone size: once
CDR3 protein: CASSYQENTEAFF

V gene: TRBV7-9
J gene: TRBJ1-4
clone size: -
CDR3 protein: CASSRSPATNEKLFF

V gene: TRBV7-9
J gene: TRBJ2-6
clone size: -
CDR3 protein: CASSETGTGANGLTF

V gene: TRBV9
J gene: TRBJ1-6
clone size: -
CDR3 protein: CASSVGQGRYNSPLHF

V gene: TRBV19
J gene: TRBJ2-1
clone size: once
CDR3 protein: CASSRPADRHEQFF

V gene: TRBV7-2
J gene: TRBJ2-3
clone size: -
CDR3 protein: CASSSPPGTGNFRDTQYF

V gene: TRBV4-3
J gene: TRBJ2-5
clone size: -
CDR3 protein: CASNHSATGETQYF

V gene: TRBV10-3
J gene: TRBJ2-7
clone size: -
CDR3 protein: CATSGGGEQYF

V gene: TRBV29-1
J gene: TRBJ2-5
clone size: once
CDR3 protein: CSAYGGSGGETQYF

V gene: TRBV30
J gene: TRBJ1-3
clone size: -
CDR3 protein: CAWTGYTGNTIYF

V gene: TRBV18
J gene: TRBJ2-5
clone size: -
CDR3 protein: CASSPWRRGNHLQETQYF

V gene: TRBV2
J gene: TRBJ1-2
clone size: -
CDR3 protein: CASRGGAEYGYTF